The present T cell receptor (beta chain) was sequenced within a study of immune heterogeneity within non-small cell lung tumors. Broader study findings: The repertoire of each individual patient held high-frequency T-cell receptor beta clonotypes that were largely distinct from those of other patients.

CDR3 of TCR beta was amplified by multiplex PCR that used 32 V and 13 J primers. TCRdb re-derived calls from the multiplex PCR reads in MiXCR, one entry per CDR3 protein. The repertoire holds some 10,000 distinct CDR3 sequences, around a sixth seen once, with about 4% in the top ten. Bulk tumor genomic DNA, around 590 ng per sample, was used as template. From each primary tumor, several far-apart biopsies were obtained during surgery. The study cohort was described as untreated, and its members had newly diagnosed non-small cell lung cancer. They went on to have curative surgery. Newly diagnosed non-small cell lung cancer patients undergoing curative-intent surgery served as donors. Germline V CDR1 and CDR2: MNHNS, SASEGT. The ends were cut back, 7 bases at V and 2 bases at J, with 13 bases in the middle. This CDR3 spans 14 amino acids. This clonotype is labeled as medium-sized. Its antigen remains unknown.

The sequence was obtained from a man aged 40-49 years with non-small cell lung cancer. Sequencing input: lung tumor tissue. The chain joins TRBV6-1 to TRBJ2-3; possibly TRBD2 for D (6 bases). The DNA for the CDR3 is TGTGCCAGCACGAGCCGGACTAACACAGATACGCAGTATTTT. This codes for CASTSRTNTDTQYF.